This TCR beta chain derives from a study of graft-versus-host responses after intestinal transplantation. About the research overall: Recipients were given multivisceral, liver-intestinal, or isolated intestinal transplants. Once they had received anti-thymocyte globulin induction, all recipients took tacrolimus and steroids for three to four years. Study-wide results and caveats: Individuals who had graft-donor T cell macrochimerism had allografts that showed high graft-versus-host to host-versus-graft clonal ratios.

As concerns this clone: Its specificity is unknown.

Libraries were prepared by immunoSEQ multiplex PCR; TCRdb keeps only in-frame clonotypes and omits some of them. The sample contains roughly 90,000 clones, around 90% of which appear only once. V lost 7 bases, J lost 6 bases, and 28 bases lay in between. The CDR3 totals 16 residues. CDR1 SQVTM and CDR2 ANQGSEA come from the germline V gene. The sequence derives from a human donor who was the organ donor for an intestinal transplant. The input for sequencing was unstimulated CD4+ T cells sorted from spleen or lymph node cells, taken before transplant. This chain links TRBV29-1 with TRBJ2-7; tentatively, D is TRBD2 (6 bases). The DNA for the CDR3 is TGCAGCGCCGGCGGCGGGACGAAGGGGAAGGAGTCCGAGCAGTACTTC. Its translation is CSAGGGTKGKESEQYF.